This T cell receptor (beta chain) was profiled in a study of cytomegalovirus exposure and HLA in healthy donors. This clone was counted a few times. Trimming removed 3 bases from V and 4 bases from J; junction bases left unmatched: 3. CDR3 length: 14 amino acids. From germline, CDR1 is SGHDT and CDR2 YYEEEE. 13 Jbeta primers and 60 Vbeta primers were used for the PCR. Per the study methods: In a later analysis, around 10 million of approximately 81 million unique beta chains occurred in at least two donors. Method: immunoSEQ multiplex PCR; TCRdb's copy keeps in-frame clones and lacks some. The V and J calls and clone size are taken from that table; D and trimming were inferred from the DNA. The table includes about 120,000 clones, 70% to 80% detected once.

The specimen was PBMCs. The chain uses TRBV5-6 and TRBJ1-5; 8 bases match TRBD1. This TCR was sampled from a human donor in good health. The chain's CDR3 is CASSSGQGNQPQHF. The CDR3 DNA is TGTGCCAGCAGCTCCGGACAGGGTAATCAGCCCCAGCATTTT.